This section outlines one T cell receptor (beta chain) sequence together with its context. J was trimmed by 3 bases and V by 6 bases; bases with no gene match: 7. The germline V gene encodes CDR1 WSHSY and CDR2 SAAADI. The CDR3 runs 15 residues. The sample is drawn from a study of PD-L1 blockade in urothelial cancer. Only in-frame clones appear in the TCRdb table, and some are missing; sequencing was by immunoSEQ multiplex PCR. There are 45,000 to 50,000 clones in the sample; 75% to 90% occur only once, and 1.5% to 2% lies in the top ten. This sample's time point: pretreatment peripheral blood. The V gene is TRBV10-2, the J gene TRBJ2-5; 10 positions agree with TRBD2. The TCR originated in a man aged 50-59 years with urothelial cancer. The sequencing used PBMCs, collected around atezolizumab (anti-PD-L1) treatment. The CDR3 bases are TGCGCCAGCAGAAGCCGGACTAGCGGTAAAGAGACCCAGTACTTC. This sequence encodes CASRSRTSGKETQYF.